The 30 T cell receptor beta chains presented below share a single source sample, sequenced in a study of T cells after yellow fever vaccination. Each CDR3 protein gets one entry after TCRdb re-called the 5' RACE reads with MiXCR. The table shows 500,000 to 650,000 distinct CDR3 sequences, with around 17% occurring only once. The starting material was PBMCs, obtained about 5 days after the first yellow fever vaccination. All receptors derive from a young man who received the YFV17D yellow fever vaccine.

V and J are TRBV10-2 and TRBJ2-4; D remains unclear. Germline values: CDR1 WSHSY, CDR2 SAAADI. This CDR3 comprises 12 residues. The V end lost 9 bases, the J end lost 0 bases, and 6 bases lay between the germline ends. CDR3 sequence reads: CASSIAKNIQYF. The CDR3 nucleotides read TGCGCCAGTTCAATAGCCAAAAACATTCAGTACTTC.

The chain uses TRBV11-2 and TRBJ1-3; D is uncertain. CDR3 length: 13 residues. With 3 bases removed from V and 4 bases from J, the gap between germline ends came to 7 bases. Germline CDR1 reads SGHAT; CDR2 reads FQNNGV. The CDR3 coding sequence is TGTGCCAGCAGCTTTACGGGGGGAAACACCATATATTTT. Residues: CASSFTGGNTIYF.

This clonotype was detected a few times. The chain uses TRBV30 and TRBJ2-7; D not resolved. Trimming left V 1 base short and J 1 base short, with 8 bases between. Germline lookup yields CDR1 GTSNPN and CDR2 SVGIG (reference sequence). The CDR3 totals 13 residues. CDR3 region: CAWSAETSYEQYF. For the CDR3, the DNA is TGTGCCTGGAGTGCCGAGACGTCCTACGAGCAGTACTTC.

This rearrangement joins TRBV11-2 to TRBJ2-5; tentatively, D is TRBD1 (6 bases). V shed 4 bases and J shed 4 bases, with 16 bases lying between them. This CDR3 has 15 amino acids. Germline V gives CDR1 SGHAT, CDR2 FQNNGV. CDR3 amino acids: CASSSWDTPGETQYF. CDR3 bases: TGTGCCAGCAGCTCCTGGGACACCCCAGGAGAGACCCAGTACTTC.

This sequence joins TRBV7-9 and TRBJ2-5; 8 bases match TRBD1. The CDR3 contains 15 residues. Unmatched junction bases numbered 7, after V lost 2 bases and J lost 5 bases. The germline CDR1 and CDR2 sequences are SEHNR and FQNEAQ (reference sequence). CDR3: CASSLQSGGWETQYF. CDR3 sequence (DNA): TGTGCCAGCAGCTTACAGTCAGGGGGCTGGGAGACCCAGTACTTC.

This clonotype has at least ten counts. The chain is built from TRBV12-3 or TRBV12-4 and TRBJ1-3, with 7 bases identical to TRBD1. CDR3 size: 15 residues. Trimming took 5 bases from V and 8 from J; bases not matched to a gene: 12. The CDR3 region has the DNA TGTGCCAGCAGTCCAGGGGGGTTTTCCTCCTACACCATATATTTT. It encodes CASSPGGFSSYTIYF.

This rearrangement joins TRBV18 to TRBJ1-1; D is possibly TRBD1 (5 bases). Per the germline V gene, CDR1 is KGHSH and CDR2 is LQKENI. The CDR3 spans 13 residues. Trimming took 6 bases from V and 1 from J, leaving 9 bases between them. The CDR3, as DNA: TGTGCCAGCTCGGCGGACAAGAACACTGAAGCTTTCTTT. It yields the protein CASSADKNTEAFF.

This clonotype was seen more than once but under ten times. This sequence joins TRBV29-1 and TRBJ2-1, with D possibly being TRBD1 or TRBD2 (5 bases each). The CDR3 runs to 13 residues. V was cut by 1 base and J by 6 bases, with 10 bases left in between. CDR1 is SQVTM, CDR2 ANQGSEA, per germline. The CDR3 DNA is TGCAGCGTTGAAGCGGGACGGCCCAATGAGCAGTTCTTC. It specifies CSVEAGRPNEQFF.

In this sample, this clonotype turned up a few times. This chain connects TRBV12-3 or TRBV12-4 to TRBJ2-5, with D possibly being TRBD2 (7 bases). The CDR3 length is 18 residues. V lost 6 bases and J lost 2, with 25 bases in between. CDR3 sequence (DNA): TGTGCCAGCAGCCTAGACGGCGGGGGCACCCTGGGGCAAGAGACCCAGTACTTC. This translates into CASSLDGGGTLGQETQYF.

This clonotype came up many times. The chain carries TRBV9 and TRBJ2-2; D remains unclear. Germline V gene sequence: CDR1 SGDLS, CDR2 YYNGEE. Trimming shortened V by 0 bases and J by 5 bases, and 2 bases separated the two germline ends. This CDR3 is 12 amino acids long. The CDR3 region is CASSVGTGELFF. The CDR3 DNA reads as TGTGCCAGCAGCGTAGGAACCGGGGAGCTGTTTTTT.

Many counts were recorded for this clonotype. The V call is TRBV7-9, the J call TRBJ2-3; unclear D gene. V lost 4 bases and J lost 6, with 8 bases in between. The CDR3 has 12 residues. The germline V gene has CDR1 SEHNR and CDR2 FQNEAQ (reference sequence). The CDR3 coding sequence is TGTGCCAGCAGCTATGTAGGGGATACGCAGTATTTT. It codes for CASSYVGDTQYF. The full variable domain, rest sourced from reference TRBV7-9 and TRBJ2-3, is DTGVSQNPRHKITKRGQNVTFRCDPISEHNRLYWYRQTLGQGPEFLTYFQNEAQLEKSRLLSDRFSAERPKGSFSTLEIQRTEQGDSAMYLCASSYVGDTQYFGPGTRLTVL.

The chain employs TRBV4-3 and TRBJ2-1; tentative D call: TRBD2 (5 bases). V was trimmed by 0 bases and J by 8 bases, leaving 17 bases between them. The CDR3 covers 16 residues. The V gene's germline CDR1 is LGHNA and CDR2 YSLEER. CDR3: CASSQEALTSGYEQFF. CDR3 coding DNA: TGCGCCAGCAGCCAAGAGGCACTTACATCGGGGTATGAGCAGTTCTTC.

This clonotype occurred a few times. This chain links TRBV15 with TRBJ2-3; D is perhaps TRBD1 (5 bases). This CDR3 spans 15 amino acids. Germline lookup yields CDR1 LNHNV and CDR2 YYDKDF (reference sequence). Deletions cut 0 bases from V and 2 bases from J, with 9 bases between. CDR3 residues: CATSRDRQTTDTQYF. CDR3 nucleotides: TGTGCCACCAGCAGAGACAGACAGACCACAGATACGCAGTATTTT.

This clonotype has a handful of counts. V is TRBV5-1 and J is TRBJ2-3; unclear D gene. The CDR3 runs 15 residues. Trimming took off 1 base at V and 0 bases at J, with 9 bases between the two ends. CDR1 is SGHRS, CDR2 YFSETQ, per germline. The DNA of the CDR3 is TGCGCCAGCAGCTTGAACCACGCTAGCACAGATACGCAGTATTTT. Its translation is CASSLNHASTDTQYF. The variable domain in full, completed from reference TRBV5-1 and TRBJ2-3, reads KAGVTQTPRYLIKTRGQQVTLSCSPISGHRSVSWYQQTPGQGLQFLFEYFSETQRNKGNFPGRFSGRQFSNSRSEMNVSTLELGDSALYLCASSLNHASTDTQYFGPGTRLTVL.

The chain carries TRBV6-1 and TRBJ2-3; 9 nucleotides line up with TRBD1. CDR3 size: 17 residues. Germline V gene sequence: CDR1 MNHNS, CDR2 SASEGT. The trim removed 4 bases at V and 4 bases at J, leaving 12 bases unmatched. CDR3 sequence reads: CASSGRAGTGRADTQYF. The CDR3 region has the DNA TGTGCCAGCAGTGGCCGAGCCGGGACAGGGAGGGCAGATACGCAGTATTTT.

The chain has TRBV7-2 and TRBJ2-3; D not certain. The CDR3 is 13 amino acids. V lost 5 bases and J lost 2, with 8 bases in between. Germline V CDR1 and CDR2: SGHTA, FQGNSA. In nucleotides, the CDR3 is TGTGCCAGCAGCCCCACAGCCACAGATACGCAGTATTTT. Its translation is CASSPTATDTQYF.

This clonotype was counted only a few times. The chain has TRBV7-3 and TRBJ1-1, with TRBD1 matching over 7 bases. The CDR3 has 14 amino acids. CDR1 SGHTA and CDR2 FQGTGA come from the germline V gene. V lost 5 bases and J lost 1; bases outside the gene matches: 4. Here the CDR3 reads CASSLRDRNTEAFF. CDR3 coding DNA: TGTGCCAGCAGCCTCCGGGACAGGAACACTGAAGCTTTCTTT.

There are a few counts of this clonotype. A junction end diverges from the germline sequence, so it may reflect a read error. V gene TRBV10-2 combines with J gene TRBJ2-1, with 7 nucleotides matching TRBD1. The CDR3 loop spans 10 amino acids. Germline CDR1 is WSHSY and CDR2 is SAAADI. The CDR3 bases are TGCGCCAGCGCCGGGACAGATTTACTCTTC. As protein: CASAGTDLLF.

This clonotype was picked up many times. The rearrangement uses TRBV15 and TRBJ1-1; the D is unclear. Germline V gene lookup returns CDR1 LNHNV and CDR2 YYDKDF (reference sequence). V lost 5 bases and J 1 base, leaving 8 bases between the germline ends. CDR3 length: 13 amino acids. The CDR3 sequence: CATSPTPNTEAFF. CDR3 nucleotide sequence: TGTGCCACCAGCCCGACACCGAACACTGAAGCTTTCTTT. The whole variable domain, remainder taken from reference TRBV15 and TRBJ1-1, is DAMVIQNPRYQVTQFGKPVTLSCSQTLNHNVMYWYQQKSSQAPKLLFHYYDKDFNNEADTPDNFQSRRPNTSFCFLDIRSPGLGDTAMYLCATSPTPNTEAFFGQGTRLTVV.

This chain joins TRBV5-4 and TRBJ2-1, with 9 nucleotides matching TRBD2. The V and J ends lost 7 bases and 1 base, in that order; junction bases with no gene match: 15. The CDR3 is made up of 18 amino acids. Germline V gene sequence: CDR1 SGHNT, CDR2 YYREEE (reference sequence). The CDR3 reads CASSQRHSSGVSYNEQFF. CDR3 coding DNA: TGTGCCAGCTCACAGAGACATTCTAGCGGGGTTTCCTACAATGAGCAGTTCTTC.

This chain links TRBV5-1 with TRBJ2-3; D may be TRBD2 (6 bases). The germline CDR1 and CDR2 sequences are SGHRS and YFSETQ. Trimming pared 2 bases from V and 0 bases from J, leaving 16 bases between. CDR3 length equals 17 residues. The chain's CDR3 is CASSFGTSDTSTDTQYF. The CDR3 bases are TGCGCCAGCAGCTTTGGGACTTCTGATACTAGCACAGATACGCAGTATTTT.

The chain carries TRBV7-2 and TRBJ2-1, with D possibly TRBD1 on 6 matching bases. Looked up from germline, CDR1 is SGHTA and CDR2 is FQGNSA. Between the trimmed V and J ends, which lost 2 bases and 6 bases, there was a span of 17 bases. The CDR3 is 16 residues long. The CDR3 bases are TGTGCCAGCAGCTTACTAGGACAGTCTAGCCGCAATGAGCAGTTCTTC. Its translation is CASSLLGQSSRNEQFF.

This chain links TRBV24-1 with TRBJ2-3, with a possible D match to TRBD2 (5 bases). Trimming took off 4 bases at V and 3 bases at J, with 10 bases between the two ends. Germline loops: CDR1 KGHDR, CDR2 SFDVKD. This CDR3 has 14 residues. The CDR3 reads CATSDPRGTDTQYF. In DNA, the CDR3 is TGTGCCACCAGTGACCCTCGCGGGACAGATACGCAGTATTTT.

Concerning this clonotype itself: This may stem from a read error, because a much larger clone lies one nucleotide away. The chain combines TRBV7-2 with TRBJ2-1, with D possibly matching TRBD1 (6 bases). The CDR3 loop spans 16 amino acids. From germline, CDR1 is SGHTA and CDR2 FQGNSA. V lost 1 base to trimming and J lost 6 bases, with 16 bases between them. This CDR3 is CASSLGGTGPCNEQFF. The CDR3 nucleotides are TGTGCCAGCAGCTTAGGCGGTACAGGGCCCTGCAATGAGCAGTTCTTC.

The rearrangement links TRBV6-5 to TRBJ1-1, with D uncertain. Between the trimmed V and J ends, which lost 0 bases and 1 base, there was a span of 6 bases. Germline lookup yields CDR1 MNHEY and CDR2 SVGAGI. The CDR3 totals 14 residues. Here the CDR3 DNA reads TGTGCCAGCAGTTACTCGTATACGAACACTGAAGCTTTCTTT. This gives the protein CASSYSYTNTEAFF.

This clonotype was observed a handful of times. In DNA, the CDR3 is TGTGCCAGCAGAAACGGGGGTTTTGCGCCCCAGCATTTT. Protein sequence: CASRNGGFAPQHF. V and J are TRBV6-2 or TRBV6-3 and TRBJ1-5; tentative D call: TRBD1 (5 bases). The CDR3 consists of 13 residues. V gave up 6 bases and J gave up 9 bases, with 15 bases separating them. Germline CDR1 is MNHEY and CDR2 is SVGEGT.

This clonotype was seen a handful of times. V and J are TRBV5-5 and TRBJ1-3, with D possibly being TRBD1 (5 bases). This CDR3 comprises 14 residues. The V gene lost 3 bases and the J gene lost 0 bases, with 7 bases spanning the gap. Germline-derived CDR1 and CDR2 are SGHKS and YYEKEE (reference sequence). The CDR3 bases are TGTGCCAGCAGCTACAGGTTCTCTGGAAACACCATATATTTT. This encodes CASSYRFSGNTIYF.

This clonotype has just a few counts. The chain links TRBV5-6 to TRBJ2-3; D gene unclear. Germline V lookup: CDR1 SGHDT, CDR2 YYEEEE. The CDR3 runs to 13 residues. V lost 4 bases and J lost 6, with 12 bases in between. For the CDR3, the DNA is TGTGCCAGCAGCCAACTACCGGACGATACGCAGTATTTT. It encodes CASSQLPDDTQYF.

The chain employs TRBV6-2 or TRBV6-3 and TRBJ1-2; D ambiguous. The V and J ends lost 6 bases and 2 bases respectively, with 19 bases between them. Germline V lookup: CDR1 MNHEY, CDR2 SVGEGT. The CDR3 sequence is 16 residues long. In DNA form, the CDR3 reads TGTGCCAGCAGCCTCGATCGGACTGAATTGAACTATGGCTACACCTTC. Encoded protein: CASSLDRTELNYGYTF.

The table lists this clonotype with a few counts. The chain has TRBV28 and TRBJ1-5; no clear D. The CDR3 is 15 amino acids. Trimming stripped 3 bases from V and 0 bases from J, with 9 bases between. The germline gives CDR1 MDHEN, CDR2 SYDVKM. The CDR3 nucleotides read TGTGCCAGCAGTTTGGGCTGGGTTAGCAATCAGCCCCAGCATTTT. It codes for CASSLGWVSNQPQHF.